These 22 T cell receptor beta chains were sequenced from one sample in a study of T cells after yellow fever vaccination. TCRdb ran MiXCR on the 5' RACE reads and lists one entry per CDR3 protein. This table holds some 600,000 distinct CDR3 sequences, 9% to 15% found once. The source material was PBMCs, sampled on the day of the yellow fever booster vaccination. These receptors originate from a man aged 25-45 years who received the YFV17D yellow fever vaccine.

This clonotype was seen repeatedly, ten times or more. The V gene is TRBV29-1, the J gene TRBJ1-6, with D perhaps TRBD1 (5 bases). The CDR3 contains 13 residues. Trimming shortened V by 5 bases and J by 10 bases, and 15 bases separated the two germline ends. The germline gives CDR1 SQVTM, CDR2 ANQGSEA. CDR3 bases: TGCAGCGTTCAATCAGCGGGGCCGTCACCCCTCCACTTT. Its protein product is CSVQSAGPSPLHF.

This clonotype was counted only a few times. V and J are TRBV7-3 and TRBJ1-6; TRBD1 aligns across 10 bases. CDR1 and CDR2 from the germline V gene are SGHTA and FQGTGA. Germline trimming cut 4 bases from V and 8 bases from J; bases unmatched to any gene: 5. The CDR3 length is 15 residues. The CDR3 bases are TGTGCCAGCAGCTCGACAGGGGGCGTTCATTCACCCCTCCACTTT. Amino acids: CASSSTGGVHSPLHF.

Only a few counts were recorded for this clonotype. The genes are TRBV15 and TRBJ2-5; TRBD1 matches 8 bases. The CDR3 has 16 amino acids. V shed 1 base and J 3 bases; nucleotides not matched to a gene: 7. The germline CDR1 and CDR2 sequences are LNHNV and YYDKDF (reference sequence). CDR3 nucleotide sequence: TGTGCCACCAGCAGAGCCCGGACAGGGACCGAAGAGACCCAGTACTTC. It codes for CATSRARTGTEETQYF.

The table lists this clonotype with many counts. V and J are TRBV28 and TRBJ2-5; perhaps TRBD2 as D (5 bases). CDR1 is MDHEN and CDR2 is SYDVKM in the germline V gene. The CDR3 sequence is 13 residues long. Deletions cut 1 base from V and 4 bases from J, with 7 bases between. CDR3 in amino acids: CASSLYLAETQYF. DNA for the CDR3: TGTGCCAGCAGTTTATACCTAGCAGAGACCCAGTACTTC.

The chain joins TRBV6-2 or TRBV6-3 to TRBJ2-6; D possibly uses TRBD1 or TRBD2 (7 bases each). Trimming shortened V by 0 bases and J by 1 base, and 19 bases separated the two germline ends. The CDR3 extends over 20 amino acids. CDR1 MNHEY and CDR2 SVGEGT come from the germline V gene. The CDR3 sequence is CASSYSNRGAGGSGANVLTF. CDR3 sequence (DNA): TGTGCCAGCAGTTACTCGAACCGGGGGGCAGGGGGGTCTGGGGCCAACGTCCTGACTTTC.

The chain combines TRBV4-3 with TRBJ2-7; tentatively, D is TRBD2 (6 bases). Trimming cost V 0 bases and J 0 bases, with 15 bases left between them. The CDR3 is 17 amino acids. CDR1 LGHNA and CDR2 YSLEER come from the germline V gene. Here the CDR3 DNA reads TGCGCCAGCAGCCAAGATAACCGAGCGGAGGGCTCCTACGAGCAGTACTTC. This gives the protein CASSQDNRAEGSYEQYF.

The V gene is TRBV7-9, the J gene TRBJ2-7; D call uncertain. Germline V gene lookup returns CDR1 SEHNR and CDR2 FQNEAQ (reference sequence). V gave up 1 base and J gave up 2 bases, with 9 bases separating them. The CDR3 length is 14 residues. This CDR3 reads CASSLGHSTYEQYF. DNA for the CDR3: TGTGCCAGCAGCTTAGGCCACAGTACCTACGAGCAGTACTTC.

This clonotype was observed a few times. This rearrangement joins TRBV6-5 to TRBJ2-2; tentatively, D is TRBD1 or TRBD2 (5 bases each). The germline CDR1 and CDR2 sequences are MNHEY and SVGAGI. The CDR3 consists of 15 residues. Trimming took 2 bases from V and 2 from J, leaving 9 bases between them. The CDR3 region has the DNA TGTGCCAGCAGTTACGCCGGGACCAACACCGGGGAGCTGTTTTTT. It codes for CASSYAGTNTGELFF.

V is TRBV6-2 or TRBV6-3 and J is TRBJ2-7, with 7 bases that match TRBD2. V trimming: 8 bases; J trimming: 3 bases; junction bases outside the gene matches: 19. Germline V gene lookup returns CDR1 MNHEY and CDR2 SVGEGT. The CDR3 is 17 residues long. This CDR3 reads CASRGGKVGTNNYEQYF. The CDR3 DNA follows: TGTGCCAGCCGCGGGGGTAAAGTTGGGACTAACAACTACGAGCAGTACTTC.

The J gene is TRBJ2-2, the V gene TRBV7-8; 7 nucleotides line up with TRBD2. Germline loops: CDR1 SGHVS, CDR2 FQNEAQ. This CDR3 contains 17 residues. J gave up 6 bases and V 1 base, and 11 bases lay outside the gene matches. In nucleotides, the CDR3 is TGTGCCAGCAGCTTAGGGGCAGGTCTAGCGGCCGCCGGGGAGCTGTTTTTT. Its translation: CASSLGAGLAAAGELFF.

This chain links TRBV6-1 with TRBJ2-5; either TRBD1 or TRBD2 may supply D (5 bases each). The CDR3 is made up of 18 amino acids. The V and J ends lost 6 bases and 2 bases respectively, with 25 bases between them. The germline CDR1 and CDR2 sequences are MNHNS and SASEGT. CDR3 in DNA: TGTGCCAGCAGCAAACAGGCCAACTGGCTAGCAGATCAAGAGACCCAGTACTTC. Its protein is CASSKQANWLADQETQYF.

This chain connects TRBV6-2 or TRBV6-3 to TRBJ2-7; TRBD2 matches 11 bases. CDR1 and CDR2 (germline): MNHEY, SVGEGT. This CDR3 has 13 amino acids. The V and J ends lost 9 bases and 5 bases, in that order; junction bases with no gene match: 6. The chain's CDR3 is CASVLAGVNEQYF. The DNA of the CDR3 is TGTGCCAGTGTACTAGCGGGAGTGAACGAGCAGTACTTC.

This clonotype was seen a few times. This chain joins TRBV15 and TRBJ2-1, with D possibly being TRBD1 (6 bases). The V gene lost 0 bases and the J gene lost 4 bases, with 10 bases spanning the gap. The CDR3 loop spans 15 amino acids. CDR1 is LNHNV and CDR2 is YYDKDF in the germline V gene (reference sequence). CDR3 sequence reads: CATSRDPDRYNEQFF. The CDR3 coding sequence is TGTGCCACCAGCAGAGATCCTGACAGGTACAATGAGCAGTTCTTC.

The rearrangement uses TRBV20-1 and TRBJ2-7, with D tentatively TRBD1 or TRBD2 (5 bases each). Deletions cut 4 bases from V and 3 bases from J, with 16 bases between. This CDR3 has 14 residues. Germline lookup yields CDR1 DFQATT and CDR2 SNEGSKA (reference sequence). The CDR3 DNA is TGCAGTGCTACCTACAGCGGACAAAACTACGAGCAGTACTTC. Translated, it gives CSATYSGQNYEQYF.

In its sample, this clonotype was seen a few times. The CDR3 loop is CSASRPRQGYNEQFF. The CDR3 nucleotides read TGCAGTGCTAGTCGTCCGAGACAGGGGTACAATGAGCAGTTCTTC. The rearrangement links TRBV20-1 to TRBJ2-1, with 8 bases fitting TRBD1. CDR1 is DFQATT, CDR2 SNEGSKA, per germline (reference sequence). The CDR3 consists of 15 residues. Trimming at V came to 3 bases and at J to 4 bases, leaving 8 bases not matched to a gene.

This clonotype has just a few counts. The rearrangement links TRBV2 to TRBJ2-7; no firm D call. V lost 6 bases, J lost 4 bases, and 10 bases lay in between. The CDR3 consists of 12 residues. CDR1 is SNHLY, CDR2 FYNNEI, per germline. DNA of the CDR3: TGTGCCAGCAGGCCCAGGAGTTACGAGCAGTACTTC. Translating gives CASRPRSYEQYF.

This clonotype has just a few counts. The chain employs TRBV20-1 and TRBJ2-2; 8 nucleotides match TRBD2. CDR1 and CDR2 (germline): DFQATT, SNEGSKA (reference sequence). The CDR3 consists of 15 residues. V shed 3 bases and J 5 bases; nucleotides not matched to a gene: 8. The CDR3 sequence: CSARFSGSGTGELFF. CDR3 coding DNA: TGCAGTGCTAGGTTCAGCGGGAGCGGTACCGGGGAGCTGTTTTTT.

There are a few counts of this clonotype. J is TRBJ2-1 and V is TRBV20-1, with D perhaps matching TRBD1 (6 bases). Germline V gene data show CDR1 as DFQATT and CDR2 as SNEGSKA (reference sequence). Trimming removed 1 base at V and 8 bases at J, with 12 bases between. The CDR3 contains 13 residues. CDR3 sequence: CSARVRQVYEQFF. The CDR3 DNA is TGCAGTGCTAGAGTCCGACAGGTATATGAGCAGTTCTTC.

This clonotype has more than one count but fewer than ten. This sequence joins TRBV15 and TRBJ2-1; D call uncertain. The CDR3 spans 16 residues. Trimming left V 0 bases short and J 0 bases short, with 9 bases between. The germline CDR1 and CDR2 sequences are LNHNV and YYDKDF (reference sequence). The CDR3 DNA sequence: TGTGCCACCAGCAGAGATAAGGGTTTCTCCTACAATGAGCAGTTCTTC. As protein: CATSRDKGFSYNEQFF.

The chain recombines TRBV4-3 with TRBJ2-1; D is ambiguous. CDR3 length equals 16 residues. Trimming pared 0 bases from V and 3 bases from J, leaving 12 bases between. Germline values: CDR1 LGHNA, CDR2 YSLEER. CDR3 in DNA: TGCGCCAGCAGCCAAGATCCCCCCACAGTCTACAATGAGCAGTTCTTC. Its protein is CASSQDPPTVYNEQFF.

This clonotype has more than one count but fewer than ten. V is TRBV10-2 and J is TRBJ1-3, with D maybe TRBD1 (5 bases). Trimming removed 5 bases from V and 0 bases from J, with 11 bases in between. The CDR3 runs 15 residues. From germline, CDR1 is WSHSY and CDR2 SAAADI. The CDR3 spells CASSPQGHSGNTIYF. In DNA, the CDR3 is TGCGCCAGCAGTCCCCAGGGCCACTCTGGAAACACCATATATTTT.

This clonotype came up a few times. The CDR3 is CSARNSGRAYNEQFF. The CDR3 DNA follows: TGCAGTGCTAGAAATAGCGGGAGGGCCTACAATGAGCAGTTCTTC. The rearrangement links TRBV20-1 to TRBJ2-1, with TRBD2 identical over 11 bases. Unmatched junction bases numbered 2, after V lost 2 bases and J lost 2 bases. The CDR3 runs 15 residues. Per the germline V gene, CDR1 is DFQATT and CDR2 is SNEGSKA (reference sequence).